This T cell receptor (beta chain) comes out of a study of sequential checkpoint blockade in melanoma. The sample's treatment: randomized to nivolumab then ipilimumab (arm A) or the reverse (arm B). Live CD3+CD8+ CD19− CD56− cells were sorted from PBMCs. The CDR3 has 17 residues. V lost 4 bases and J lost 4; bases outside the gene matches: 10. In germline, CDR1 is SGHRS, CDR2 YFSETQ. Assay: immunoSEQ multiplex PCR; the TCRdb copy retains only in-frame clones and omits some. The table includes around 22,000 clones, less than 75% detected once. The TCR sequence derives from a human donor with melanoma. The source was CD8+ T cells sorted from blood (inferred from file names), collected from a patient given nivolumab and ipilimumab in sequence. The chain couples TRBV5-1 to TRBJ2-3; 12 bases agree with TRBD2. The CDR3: CASSADPSGGAADTQYF. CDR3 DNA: TGCGCCAGCAGCGCGGACCCTAGCGGGGGGGCGGCAGATACGCAGTATTTT.